This record concerns one T cell receptor beta chain sequence. Its antigen target is currently unknown. No clone much larger than this one lies a single base away; base qualities are absent. This sample is part of a study of tissue T cells after allogeneic stem cell transplantation (dated by TCRdb to between 2021 and 2022). In the study overall: Grafts from donors were received by all GVHD patients, with several grafts being unmodified and three being CD34-selected to deplete T cells. The human arm was conducted as a prospective observational study, and neither blinding nor randomization was performed. When multiple samples of a tissue were available, H&E sections were reviewed by a pathologist, and samples with histologically apparent lymphocytes were prioritized for sequencing. The study profiled TCR beta repertoires across many tissues from research autopsies of patients with and without GVHD, plus mouse models of GVHD. Points the paper makes about the study in general: The study did not establish which tissue TCRs were alloreactive or antigen-specific, and some clones may have been host cells that persisted. Sampling depth was acknowledged as a limitation, and the patient cohort was both small and clinically heterogeneous. Within patients, how anatomically similar tissues were was a major factor shaping TCR repertoire composition, regardless of disease or transplant status. Few T cell clones were found to be shared across patients, but shared repertoire signatures across patients were revealed in a tissue-specific fashion by motif-based clustering. In both patients and mice, T cells from blood and spleen covered only a limited part of the TCR repertoire found in tissues.

The receptor library was made with the immunoSEQ multiplex PCR assay. Adaptive Biotechnologies performed the TCRbeta CDR3 sequencing at survey depth and reported CDR3 sequences, V/J genes, productive frequency and template counts. TCR beta CDR3 regions were amplified from genomic DNA instead of RNA. In the original analysis: Jensen-Shannon divergence was used to quantify pairwise repertoire overlap between tissues, with a value of 1 indicating complete divergence and a value of 0 indicating identical repertoires. Tissues were grouped by single-linkage agglomerative hierarchical clustering of pairwise JSD values, and the clustering results were shown as dendrograms. GLIPH2 was run on all patient samples with simulation_depth 1000, kmer_min_depth 3, cdr3_length_cutoff 8, keeping groups with more than two unique CDR3s. A standardized tissue-overlap score extrapolated Jaccard GLIPH-group overlap across patients to a standard repertoire size of 1000 clones. Linear mixed-effect models, with tissue included as a fixed effect and individual included as a random effect, were used to assess associations of diversity with clinical or experimental variables. Drawn from immuneACCESS, this table holds only the in-frame rearrangements with V and J called that TCRdb kept. Clones are partly lost; checked studies trace under half to an unresolved V gene and leave the rest unexplained. V and J calls and clone size come straight from that table; D and trimming were deduced from the DNA. The sample records under 2,500 clones, under 80% of which are singletons. Around 6.5% of the sample goes to the ten largest clones.

Between the V and J ends, shortened by 3 bases and 0 bases respectively, the junction contains 9 bases. Via the germline V gene, CDR1 is SGHVS and CDR2 FQNEAQ. From the cysteine through the phenylalanine, the CDR3 covers 15 amino acids. Solely the CDR3 DNA is kept, with 45 bases framed from the first base. The time point label corresponds to: human tissue collected at research (rapid) autopsy. Over a three-year period, over five adult allo-HCT recipients who had steroid-refractory GVHD were prospectively enrolled in a research-autopsy study. Every GVHD patient had gastrointestinal GVHD and was given several lines of GVHD-directed therapy, and about 5 of the GVHD patients also had skin involvement. Autopsy tissues included GI sites from esophagus to rectum, liver, skin and lymphoid organs including spleen, after a median post-mortem interval of around 9.8 hours. Autopsy specimens were bisected, with one portion flash-frozen in liquid nitrogen and the rest formalin-fixed; GI outer muscle layers were removed. To extract genomic DNA from frozen tissues, either the Mag-Bind Blood & Tissue DNA HDQ 96 Kit on a Chemagic 360 or the DNeasy Blood & Tissue Kit was used. Because of concern about red blood cell contamination, the extracted DNA went through further purification with the Genomic DNA Clean & Concentrator-25 kit.

This clonotype was obtained from a male patient aged 35-70 years with steroid-refractory graft-versus-host disease after an allogeneic stem cell transplant. After a transplant, some T cells may be of graft donor origin. The sequence is built from TRBV7-8 and TRBJ1-5; the D gene is not confidently resolved. Here the sequenced sample was ileal tissue, taken at autopsy. The CDR3 sequence is CASSLGQNSNQPQHF. Here is the DNA: TGTGCCAGCAGCTTGGGCCAGAATAGCAATCAGCCCCAGCATTTT.